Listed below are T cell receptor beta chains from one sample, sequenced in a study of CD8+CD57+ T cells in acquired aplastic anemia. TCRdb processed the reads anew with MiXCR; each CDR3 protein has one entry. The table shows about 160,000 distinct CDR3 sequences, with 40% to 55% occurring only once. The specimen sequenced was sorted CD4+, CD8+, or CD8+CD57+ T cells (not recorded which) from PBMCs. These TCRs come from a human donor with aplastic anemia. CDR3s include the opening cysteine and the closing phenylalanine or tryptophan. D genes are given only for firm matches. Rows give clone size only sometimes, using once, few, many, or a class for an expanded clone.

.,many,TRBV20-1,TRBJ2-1,TGCAGTGCAGAGAGGGAGAATAACAATGAGCAGTTCTTC,CSAERENNNEQFF
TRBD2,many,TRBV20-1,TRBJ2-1,TGCAGTGCTAGAAGCGCCGGGACTAGCGCCTCCAATGAGCAGTTCTTC,CSARSAGTSASNEQFF
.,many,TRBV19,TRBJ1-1,TGTGCCAGTAGATCCACAGACAGGTCAAATGAAGCTTTCTTT,CASRSTDRSNEAFF
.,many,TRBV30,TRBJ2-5,TGTGCCTGGAGCCTAGGACCCAGGGAGACCCAGTACTTC,CAWSLGPRETQYF
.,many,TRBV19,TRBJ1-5,TGTGCCACGCGAGGGACTCTCAATCAGCCCCAGCATTTT,CATRGTLNQPQHF
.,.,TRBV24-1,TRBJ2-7,TGTGCCACCAGTGATTTGCGGACAGCCGGGCTCTACGAGCAGTACTTC,CATSDLRTAGLYEQYF
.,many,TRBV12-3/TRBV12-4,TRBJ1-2,TGTGCCAGCTCAATAAGTGTCGTTGCGGGCTACACCTTC,CASSISVVAGYTF
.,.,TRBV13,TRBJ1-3,TGTGCCAGCAGCTTGCGGTCTTTAACATACTCTGGAAACACCATATATTTT,CASSLRSLTYSGNTIYF
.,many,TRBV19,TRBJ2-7,TGTGCCAGTAGCACCACTAGTAGGAACGAGCAGTACTTC,CASSTTSRNEQYF
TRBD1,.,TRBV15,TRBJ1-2,TGTGCCACCAGCTCCCGGGACAGGGGATCCTATGGCTACACCTTC,CATSSRDRGSYGYTF
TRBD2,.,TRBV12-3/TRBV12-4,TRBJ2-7,TGTGCCAGCGGGGGGACTAGCGGGAGTAACGAGCAGTACTTC,CASGGTSGSNEQYF
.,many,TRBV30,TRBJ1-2,TGTGCCTGGAGGAGGGGAAGGACTAACTATGGCTACACCTTC,CAWRRGRTNYGYTF
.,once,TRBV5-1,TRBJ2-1,TGCGCCAGCAGCCACGGTGGGTTTGAAGTCGATGAGCAGTTCTTC,CASSHGGFEVDEQFF
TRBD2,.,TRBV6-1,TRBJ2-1,TGTGCCAGCAGTGTTCGGGTTGCGGGAGCAAATGAGCAGTTCTTC,CASSVRVAGANEQFF
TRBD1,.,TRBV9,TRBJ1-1,TGTGCCAGCAGCGTGGGGGACAGGGGTGACACTGAAGCTTTCTTT,CASSVGDRGDTEAFF
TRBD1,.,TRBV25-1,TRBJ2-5,TGTGTCAGCAGCGTCAAGCTCGTCGGGACAGGGGGCAGGAAGACCCAGTACTTC,CVSSVKLVGTGGRKTQYF
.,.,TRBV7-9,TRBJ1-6,TGTGCCAGCAGCTTAGCGACAGGAATGTCACCCCTCCACTTT,CASSLATGMSPLHF
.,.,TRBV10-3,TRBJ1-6,TGTGCCATCAGCGGGGGTCCCTGGGTGGGTTCACCCCTCCACTTT,CAISGGPWVGSPLHF
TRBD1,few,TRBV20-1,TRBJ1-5,TGCAGTGCTGCAAGGGGGCCCAGCAATCAGCCCCAGCATTTT,CSAARGPSNQPQHF
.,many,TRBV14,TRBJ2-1,TGTGCCAGCACCCCCAGCGGGTTCTCCCCTTACAATGAGCAGTTCTTC,CASTPSGFSPYNEQFF
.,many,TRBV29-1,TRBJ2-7,TGCAGCGCGAGTGGCTCCTACGAGCAGTACTTC,CSASGSYEQYF
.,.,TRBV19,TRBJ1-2,TGTGCCAGTAGTATCTCTGCCAGCAACTATGGCTACACCTTC,CASSISASNYGYTF
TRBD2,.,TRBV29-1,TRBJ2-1,TGCAGCTTACTAGCGGGAGCTAGAAATGAGCAGTTCTTC,CSLLAGARNEQFF
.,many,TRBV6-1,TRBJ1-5,TGTGCCAGCAGTGGATTCGCAGGTGGCCAGCCCCAGCATTTT,CASSGFAGGQPQHF
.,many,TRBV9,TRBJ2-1,TGTGCCAGCAGCTCGGACCCAGGATATGACAATGAGCAGTTCTTC,CASSSDPGYDNEQFF
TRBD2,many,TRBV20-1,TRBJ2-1,TGCAGTGCTCTGACTAGCGGTTCCTACAATGAGCAGTTCTTC,CSALTSGSYNEQFF
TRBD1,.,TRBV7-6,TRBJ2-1,TGTGCCAGCAGCCCGGGACAGGGGGTCGTCAATGAGCAGTTCTTC,CASSPGQGVVNEQFF
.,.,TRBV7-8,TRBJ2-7,TGTGCCAGCAGCCTCAACATCTACGAGCAGTACTTC,CASSLNIYEQYF
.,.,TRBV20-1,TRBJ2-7,TGCAGTGCTAGAGATCTAGGGGTAAACTACGAGCAGTACTTC,CSARDLGVNYEQYF
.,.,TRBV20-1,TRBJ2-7,TGCAGTGCCACGGACGGAGGTGGCGAGCAGTACTTC,CSATDGGGEQYF
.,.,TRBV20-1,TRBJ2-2,TGCAGTGTCTCGGGGTCGGGGATAATTAACACCGGGGAGCTGTTTTTT,CSVSGSGIINTGELFF
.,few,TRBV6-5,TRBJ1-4,TGTGCCAGCAGTCCCTCGCAGGGCCTTAATGAAAAACTGTTTTTT,CASSPSQGLNEKLFF
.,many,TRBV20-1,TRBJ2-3,TGCAGTGCTAGACCCTACGGCGGAAGCACAGATACGCAGTATTTT,CSARPYGGSTDTQYF
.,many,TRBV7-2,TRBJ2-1,TGTGCCAGCAGCCCCCAGCCCGCCCTTTACAATGAGCAGTTCTTC,CASSPQPALYNEQFF
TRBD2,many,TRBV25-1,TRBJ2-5,TGTGCCAGCACCGCCGGGGGGGGGACCCAGTACTTC,CASTAGGGTQYF
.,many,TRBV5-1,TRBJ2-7,TGCGCCAGCAGCTTGGGAGACAGGCTGGGGGGCGAGCAGTACTTC,CASSLGDRLGGEQYF
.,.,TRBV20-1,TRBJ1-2,TGCAGTGCTATAGGGGGGTTGGGGCATGGCTACACCTTC,CSAIGGLGHGYTF
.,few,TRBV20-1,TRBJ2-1,TGCAGTGCTAGAGATCAGCGGGCGACCATAGAGCGGTTCTTC,CSARDQRATIERFF
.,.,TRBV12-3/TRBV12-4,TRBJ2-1,TGTGCCAGCAGTTTAGTGGGTAGCGACAATGAGCAGTTCTTC,CASSLVGSDNEQFF
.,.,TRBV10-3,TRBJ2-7,TGTGCCATCAGTGACCCAGGGGCAGGGGACGAGCAGTACTTC,CAISDPGAGDEQYF
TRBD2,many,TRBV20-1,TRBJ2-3,TGCAGTGCTAGAGATAGCGCGGGAGCTACGCAGTATTTT,CSARDSAGATQYF
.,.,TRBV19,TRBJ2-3,TGTGCCAGTAGTATAGGGGCCATCAACACAGATACGCAGTATTTT,CASSIGAINTDTQYF
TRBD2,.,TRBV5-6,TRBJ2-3,TGTGCCAGCAGCCAACGGACTAGCGGGGTTCGCACAGATACGCAGTATTTT,CASSQRTSGVRTDTQYF
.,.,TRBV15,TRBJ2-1,TGTGCCACCAGCATCTGGGTCCCCTACAATGAGCAGTTCTTC,CATSIWVPYNEQFF
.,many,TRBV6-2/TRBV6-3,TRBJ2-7,TGTGCCAGCAGTAAATCCGCCGGCGAGCAGTACTTC,CASSKSAGEQYF
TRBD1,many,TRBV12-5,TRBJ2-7,TGTGCTAGTGGTTCGGGACAGGGGGTCTACTACTTC,CASGSGQGVYYF
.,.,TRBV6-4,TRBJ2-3,TGTGCCAGCAGTGCCGGGGACACAGATACGCAGTATTTT,CASSAGDTDTQYF
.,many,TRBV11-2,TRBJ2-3,TGTGCCAGCAGTAGGGGGTTGTCCGGGGGAGATACGCAGTATTTT,CASSRGLSGGDTQYF
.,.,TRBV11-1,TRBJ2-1,TGTGCCAGCATAAGAGGAGAGAGTGGGGTCAATGAGCAGTTCTTC,CASIRGESGVNEQFF
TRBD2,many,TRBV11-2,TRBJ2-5,TGTGCCAGCAGCTTATGGAAGCCTAGCGGGAGGGAGAGAGGAGAGACCCAGTACTTC,CASSLWKPSGRERGETQYF
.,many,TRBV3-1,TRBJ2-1,TGTGCCAGCAGCCCCACGACCTACAATGAGCAGTTCTTC,CASSPTTYNEQFF
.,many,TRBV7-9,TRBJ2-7,TGTGCCAGCAGCTCCCACGGGGATCGGCGCGAGCAGTACTTC,CASSSHGDRREQYF
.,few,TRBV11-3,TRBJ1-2,TGTGCCAGCAGCAAAAGGTTTGACATTAACTATGGCTACACCTTC,CASSKRFDINYGYTF
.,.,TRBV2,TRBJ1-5,TGTGCCAGCAGTGAGGGACTTTCGGAAAATCAGCCCCAGCATTTT,CASSEGLSENQPQHF
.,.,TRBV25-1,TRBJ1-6,TGTGCCAGCAGTGAATCCCCACTCGGGATTGATAATTCACCCCTCCACTTT,CASSESPLGIDNSPLHF
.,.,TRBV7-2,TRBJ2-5,TGTGCCAGCAGCCCCGACGGGACCACAAGCGGCTTC,CASSPDGTTSGF
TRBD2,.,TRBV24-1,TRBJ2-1,TGTGCCACCAGTGGACTAGCGGGAGGCCCCTACAATGAGCAGTTCTTC,CATSGLAGGPYNEQFF
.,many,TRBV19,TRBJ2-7,TGTGCCAGTAGTCCCTATCCCGGGACGAGGGAGCAGTACTTC,CASSPYPGTREQYF
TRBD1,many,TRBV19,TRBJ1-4,TGTGCCAGCACAGGACAGGCCCATGAAAAACTGTTTTTT,CASTGQAHEKLFF